This T cell receptor beta chain originates from a study of post-analysis software for immune sequencing data. Points from the study as a whole: Patients used about 5 TRBV segments, including TRBV5-6, TRBV5-1 and TRBV20-1, more often than controls.

This clonotype was observed a handful of times. Its target is unknown. TCR beta libraries were prepared from cDNA with unique molecular identifiers. TCRdb independently ran MiXCR on the PCR reads; one entry per CDR3 protein. The top ten hold 11% of the sample, which has roughly 650,000 distinct CDR3 sequences, about 60% seen once. The CDR3 is 15 residues long. Germline CDR1 and CDR2: MNHEY and SVGEGT. J was trimmed by 5 bases and V by 5 bases; bases with no gene match: 9. Material for sequencing was blood. The chain employs TRBV6-2 or TRBV6-3 and TRBJ2-5, with 9 bases fitting TRBD2. The sequence was obtained from a girl aged 2 to 10 with multiple sclerosis. The CDR3 protein is CASSPPSGVIETQYF. DNA for the CDR3: TGTGCCAGCAGTCCCCCTAGCGGGGTAATCGAGACCCAGTACTTC.